This T cell receptor beta chain was retrieved from a study of blood T cell repertoires in COVID-19 (dated by TCRdb to the early 2020s). Broadly, across the study: The collaborator samples originated in the United States, Italy and Spain and spanned the acute and convalescent phases of COVID-19. Sample metadata almost always included a de-identified subject ID, COVID-19 status, age in years and sex. The samples were drawn from the first 160 participants of the ongoing ImmuneRACE study and from under 1,500 subjects provided by 6 global collaborators. The repertoires were released in a freely available public database meant as a resource for research on the immune response to SARS-CoV-2. Deeply sampled blood TCRbeta repertoires from subjects exposed to, actively infected with, or recovered from COVID-19 were included in the dataset. The material from the prospective study consisted of cDNA or gDNA derived from T cells, B-cell-depleted T cells, or PBMCs. HLA class I and class II types, where available, came from metadata supplied by the sample provider rather than from assay-based typing.

In regard to this clone: The specificity of this receptor is unknown. No qualities accompany the bases; no much larger clone lies one base away.

Overall study outcomes, separate from this receptor: Clinical and demographic metadata were provided uncurated, with the amount varying by source and participant.

The CDR3, cysteine through phenylalanine, is 17 amino acids long. CDR3 DNA is the only sequence kept; it has 51 bases, read in frame from the first base. V drops 0 bases and J drops 2 bases, leaving 11 bases in between. CDR1 and CDR2 (SGHTA, FQGTGA) derive from the germline V gene. A second Seattle source provided samples from volunteer blood donors who had recovered from COVID-19. Whole blood was collected in K2EDTA tubes by collaborating institutions according to the institutions' own protocols. Collaborator samples were shipped for TCRbeta analysis as frozen whole blood, isolated PBMCs, or DNA extracted from either sample type. The immunoSEQ Assay, a bias-controlled multiplex PCR, was used to amplify TCRbeta CDR3 regions from genomic DNA. On the authors' methods: The number of nucleated cells in each sample was estimated by amplification of reference gene primers within the assay. To quantify the absolute abundance of each unique TCRbeta CDR3 rearrangement, sequence reads were collapsed and filtered. For each sample, productive Simpson clonality was calculated as the square root of Simpson's diversity index over productive rearrangements. Sourced from immuneACCESS, this table was stored by TCRdb with only in-frame sequences that have V and J called. A share of the clones is absent; for the studies checked, an unresolved V gene accounts for under half, and the remainder has no known explanation. V and J calls and clone size follow that table, whereas D and trimming were derived from the DNA. This sample is represented by 200,000 to 250,000 clones; 80% to 90% of them were singletons. Clones ranked in the top ten supply 5.5% to 8% of the sample.

Sample: peripheral blood. The sequence was obtained from a man aged 60 to 75 who had recovered from COVID-19. This sequence uses TRBV7-3 and TRBJ2-6; TRBD1 might be the D gene, on 5 matching bases. The CDR3 reads as follows: CASSLTAGKTGANVLTF. DNA sequence: TGTGCCAGCAGCTTAACGGCAGGGAAAACTGGGGCCAACGTCCTGACTTTC.